The sequence of this T cell receptor (beta chain) was determined in a study of cytotoxic CD8 clonotypes in ibrutinib-treated CLL. Study-level background: The subjects consisted of about 10 relapsed/refractory and more than 14 treatment-naive individuals, with around 17 IGHV unmutated.

Method: immunoSEQ multiplex PCR; TCRdb's copy keeps in-frame clones and lacks some. This table holds about 310,000 clones, around four fifths found once. General observations from the study: Having risen at ibrutinib response, clonality had fallen back toward baseline by progression. Investigators sampled sustained-remission and progressing patients at differing times.

CDR3 size: 14 residues. Germline CDR1 and CDR2: SEHNR and FQNEAQ (reference sequence). Trimming took off 5 bases at V and 3 bases at J, with 13 bases between the two ends. Of note for this clone: Its antigen remains unknown.

The chain carries TRBV7-9 and TRBJ1-1, with D perhaps matching TRBD1 (5 bases). The input for sequencing was PBMCs, taken before ibrutinib treatment. The TCR originated in a human donor with chronic lymphocytic leukemia. The CDR3 DNA reads TGTGCCAGCAGCATAAGGTCGGGGGACACTGAAGCTTTCTTT. Its translation: CASSIRSGDTEAFF.